The 18 T cell receptor beta chains below all came from one sample that was sequenced in a study of blood T cells in healthy people across ages. Then a second PCR, running roughly 7 to 11 cycles, was carried out with a sample-barcoded 5' primer and a J-beta primer mix. TCRdb re-analysed the 5' RACE reads in MiXCR, keeping a single row per CDR3 protein. The table has under 2,000,000 distinct CDR3 sequences, around half seen once; the top ten hold approximately 2.1%. Material for sequencing was blood. These receptors were taken from a woman aged 40 to 50 in good health.

V usage is TRBV4-3 and J usage is TRBJ2-7; 9 bases line up with TRBD2. This CDR3 is 16 amino acids long. The ends lost 4 bases at V and 6 bases at J; junction bases unmatched: 13. Germline V lookup: CDR1 LGHNA, CDR2 YSLEER. The CDR3 reads CASSRRSSGGPSEQYF. CDR3 DNA: TGCGCCAGCAGCCGCAGATCCAGCGGGGGGCCCTCCGAGCAGTACTTC.

This clonotype was observed a handful of times. This chain uses TRBV11-2 with TRBJ2-6; 7 bases agree with TRBD1. Germline trimming cut 5 bases from V and 1 base from J; bases unmatched to any gene: 14. This CDR3 contains 19 residues. Germline V gene data show CDR1 as SGHAT and CDR2 as FQNNGV. CDR3 protein: CASSLGRDRGFSGANVLTF. As DNA, the CDR3 is TGTGCCAGCAGCCTAGGACGGGACAGAGGATTTTCTGGGGCCAACGTCCTGACTTTC. The whole variable domain, filled in from reference TRBV11-2 and TRBJ2-6, reads EAGVAQSPRYKIIEKRQSVAFWCNPISGHATLYWYQQILGQGPKLLIQFQNNGVVDDSQLPKDRFSAERLKGVDSTLKIQPAKLEDSAVYLCASSLGRDRGFSGANVLTFGAGSRLTVL.

V and J are TRBV9 and TRBJ2-1; 10 bases align to TRBD2. The CDR3 totals 19 residues. V lost 0 bases, J lost 9 bases, and 18 bases stayed unmatched. Germline loops: CDR1 SGDLS, CDR2 YYNGEE. This CDR3 is CASSVGIGVGASGGVEQFF. CDR3 in DNA: TGTGCCAGCAGCGTAGGTATAGGTGTCGGGGCTAGCGGGGGTGTTGAGCAGTTCTTC.

The chain carries TRBV24-1 and TRBJ1-2; D gene unclear. Germline V lookup: CDR1 KGHDR, CDR2 SFDVKD. The CDR3 is made up of 13 amino acids. V dropped 2 bases and J dropped 8 bases, with 11 bases sitting between them. The CDR3 DNA sequence: TGTGCCACCAGTGATTACCCCAACGAAGGCTACACCTTC. It specifies CATSDYPNEGYTF.

The gene calls are TRBV7-2 and TRBJ2-3; TRBD1 aligns across 8 bases. Germline trimming cut 7 bases from V and 3 bases from J; bases unmatched to any gene: 6. This CDR3 region has 14 residues. CDR1 SGHTA and CDR2 FQGNSA come from the germline V gene. CDR3 bases: TGTGCCAGCACCCTGGACAGGGTAACAGATACGCAGTATTTT. The encoded protein is CASTLDRVTDTQYF. Variable domain in full (rest from reference TRBV7-2 and TRBJ2-3): GAGVSQSPSNKVTEKGKDVELRCDPISGHTALYWYRQSLGQGLEFLIYFQGNSAPDKSGLPSDRFSAERTGGSVSTLTIQRTQQEDSAVYLCASTLDRVTDTQYFGPGTRLTVL.

The chain has TRBV11-2 and TRBJ2-1; 9 bases fit TRBD1. CDR3 size: 16 residues. Germline CDR1 is SGHAT and CDR2 is FQNNGV. V lost 5 bases, J lost 7 bases, and 12 bases stayed unmatched. The CDR3 DNA follows: TGTGCCAGCAGCCAACGCCGGGACAGGGCTTCTAATGAGCAGTTCTTC. It yields the protein CASSQRRDRASNEQFF.

This clonotype showed up just a few times. The rearrangement links TRBV12-3 or TRBV12-4 to TRBJ2-5, with TRBD1 matching 12 bases. Unmatched junction bases numbered 5, after V lost 4 bases and J lost 5 bases. This CDR3 spans 15 amino acids. The chain's CDR3 is CASSWDRGREETQYF. The CDR3, as DNA: TGTGCCAGCAGTTGGGACAGGGGGCGGGAGGAGACCCAGTACTTC.

This clonotype has a single count. The chain carries TRBV6-1 and TRBJ2-7, with D tentatively TRBD1 (6 bases). The CDR3 runs 16 residues. Between the trimmed V and J ends, which lost 1 base and 2 bases, there was a span of 15 bases. Per germline, CDR1 MNHNS and CDR2 SASEGT. CDR3 in DNA: TGTGCCAGCAGTGAAGGAGCCGGGACAAGTACCTACGAGCAGTACTTC. This translates into CASSEGAGTSTYEQYF.

The V gene is TRBV18, the J gene TRBJ2-7, with unresolved D. The V and J ends lost 6 bases and 2 bases respectively, with 8 bases between them. The CDR3 extends over 12 amino acids. CDR1 is KGHSH, CDR2 LQKENI, per germline. As DNA, the CDR3 is TGTGCCAGCTCGCACACCCCCTACGAGCAGTACTTC. Its translation: CASSHTPYEQYF.

The V and J genes are TRBV29-1 and TRBJ1-2; D remains unclear. V was cut by 3 bases and J by 7 bases, with 12 bases left in between. Germline lookup yields CDR1 SQVTM and CDR2 ANQGSEA. This CDR3 contains 12 residues. CDR3 nucleotide sequence: TGCAGCGTTGATCGTTTGACACGTGGCTACACCTTC. Its protein is CSVDRLTRGYTF.

This chain joins TRBV28 and TRBJ1-2; D not certain. V lost 7 bases, J lost 10 bases, and 25 bases lay in between. CDR1 and CDR2 (germline): MDHEN, SYDVKM. The CDR3 length is 15 residues. This CDR3 reads CASTSPSRTARAYTF. CDR3 nucleotides: TGTGCCAGCACTTCGCCCTCCCGTACAGCCCGTGCCTACACCTTC.

This clonotype appeared once. The CDR3 sequence: CASSPPNGGIQETQYF. The CDR3 DNA reads TGCGCCAGCAGCCCACCAAACGGCGGAATACAAGAGACCCAGTACTTC. This rearrangement joins TRBV5-1 to TRBJ2-5; the D is unclear. Trimming pared 4 bases from V and 2 bases from J, leaving 18 bases between. This CDR3 comprises 16 residues. CDR1 and CDR2 from the germline V gene are SGHRS and YFSETQ.

This chain links TRBV4-1 with TRBJ2-5; D gene ambiguous. The V and J ends lost 4 bases and 3 bases respectively, with 12 bases between them. The CDR3 sequence is 14 residues long. Germline lookup yields CDR1 MGHRA and CDR2 YSYEKL. The CDR3 DNA sequence: TGCGCCAGCAGCCTCTCCTGGACCGAAGAGACCCAGTACTTC. Its translation is CASSLSWTEETQYF.

The chain joins TRBV4-3 to TRBJ1-2; D is undetermined. Germline lookup yields CDR1 LGHNA and CDR2 YSLEER. This CDR3 has 13 amino acids. Between the trimmed V and J ends, which lost 3 bases and 8 bases, there was a span of 13 bases. CDR3 protein: CASSHDAGFGYTF. The CDR3 coding sequence is TGCGCCAGCAGCCATGATGCGGGGTTCGGCTACACCTTC.

V gene TRBV28 combines with J gene TRBJ1-2, with D perhaps matching TRBD1 (5 bases). CDR3 length equals 19 residues. V was trimmed by 5 bases and J by 7 bases, leaving 32 bases between them. Germline CDR1 is MDHEN and CDR2 is SYDVKM. The CDR3: CASSPPWRGYSDIRGGYTF. The CDR3 nucleotides are TGTGCCAGCAGTCCCCCGTGGAGGGGCTACTCCGACATAAGGGGTGGCTACACCTTC.

To note about this clonotype: Germline and junction disagree at one end, which may indicate a read error. The V gene is TRBV5-1, the J gene TRBJ2-1, with D hard to call. In germline, CDR1 is SGHRS, CDR2 YFSETQ. The CDR3 consists of 13 residues. CDR3 nucleotides: TGCGCCTGCAGCTCCGATTCTGATGATGAGCAGTTCTTC. The encoded protein is CACSSDSDDEQFF.

This chain connects TRBV3-1 to TRBJ2-3, with D unresolved. Per the germline V gene, CDR1 is LGHDT and CDR2 is YNNKEL (reference sequence). V lost 4 bases and J 0 bases, leaving 11 bases between the germline ends. The CDR3 is 15 residues long. Here the CDR3 reads CASSRDSSSTDTQYF. CDR3 DNA: TGTGCCAGCAGCCGCGACTCCAGTAGCACAGATACGCAGTATTTT.

In this sample, this clonotype turned up once. The chain employs TRBV2 and TRBJ1-1; the D is unclear. The V gene lost 6 bases and the J gene lost 8 bases, with 13 bases spanning the gap. CDR1 SNHLY and CDR2 FYNNEI come from the germline V gene. The CDR3 extends over 12 amino acids. The CDR3 bases are TGTGCCAGCAGGGGCCAAGGGAACGAAGCTTTCTTT. Translation: CASRGQGNEAFF.